Below, 30 T cell receptor beta chains from the same sample are listed, as sequenced in a study of blood T cells in healthy people across ages. For the second PCR, which ran for about 7 to 11 cycles, a sample-barcoded 5' primer and a J-beta primer mix were used. TCRdb re-called the 5' RACE reads through MiXCR, storing one row per CDR3 protein. The sample contains approximately 790,000 distinct CDR3 sequences, roughly 60% of which appear only once. Input material: blood. The receptors derive from a man younger than 40 in good health.

The chain combines TRBV18 with TRBJ1-4; unclear D gene. Germline-derived CDR1 and CDR2 are KGHSH and LQKENI. Between the trimmed V and J ends, which lost 0 bases and 4 bases, there was a span of 6 bases. CDR3 length: 14 amino acids. The chain's CDR3 is CASSPPTNNEKLFF. DNA for the CDR3: TGTGCCAGCTCACCACCTACCAATAATGAAAAACTGTTTTTT.

This clonotype occurred once. V and J are TRBV20-1 and TRBJ1-2; no definite D call. Trimming left V 3 bases short and J 0 bases short, with 11 bases between. Per the germline V gene, CDR1 is DFQATT and CDR2 is SNEGSKA (reference sequence). This CDR3 comprises 14 residues. CDR3 amino acids: CSASPHGSNYGYTF. The DNA for the CDR3 is TGCAGTGCTAGCCCTCACGGGTCTAACTATGGCTACACCTTC.

V and J are TRBV30 and TRBJ2-1; possibly TRBD1 or TRBD2 for D (6 bases each). Gene TRBJ2-7 matches the end of the DNA better, so the J call may be wrong. The length of the CDR3 is 13 residues. Germline lookup yields CDR1 GTSNPN and CDR2 SVGIG (reference sequence). The CDR3 sequence: CAWSRGDGYEQYF. CDR3 DNA: TGTGCCTGGAGTAGGGGGGACGGATACGAGCAGTACTTC.

A remark on this clonotype: A much bigger clone sits one base away, suggesting this may be a read error. The chain employs TRBV10-3 and TRBJ2-5; a possible D gene is TRBD2 (6 bases). The germline CDR1 and CDR2 sequences are ENHRY and SYGVKD. This CDR3 has 14 residues. The CDR3 region has the DNA TGTCCCATCGCGGGACCCAGGGCCCCAGAGACCCAGTACTTC. Its translation is CPIAGPRAPETQYF.

The chain joins TRBV20-1 to TRBJ2-1; D may be TRBD1 (5 bases). This CDR3 spans 14 amino acids. V was shortened by 1 base and J by 11 bases, with 18 bases between the two germline ends. Germline CDR1 reads DFQATT; CDR2 reads SNEGSKA (reference sequence). CDR3 sequence: CSARALQDMSKQFF. CDR3 coding DNA: TGCAGTGCTAGAGCCCTACAGGATATGTCCAAGCAGTTCTTC.

The chain carries TRBV9 and TRBJ2-7, with D maybe TRBD1 (6 bases). CDR1 is SGDLS and CDR2 is YYNGEE in the germline V gene. CDR3 length: 14 residues. V lost 3 bases to trimming and J lost 0 bases, with 10 bases between them. This CDR3 is CASSGKDSSYEQYF. In DNA, the CDR3 is TGTGCCAGCAGCGGGAAGGACAGCTCCTACGAGCAGTACTTC.

The V and J genes are TRBV3-1 and TRBJ2-1, with D unclear. The germline gives CDR1 LGHDT, CDR2 YNNKEL (reference sequence). Trimming removed 4 bases at V and 8 bases at J, with 12 bases between. This CDR3 has 13 residues. The CDR3 region is CASSRVTLDEQFF. The CDR3 region has the DNA TGTGCCAGCAGCCGGGTCACCCTGGATGAGCAGTTCTTC.

This clonotype came up a few times. The chain couples TRBV7-2 to TRBJ2-3; no definite D call. The CDR3 spans 15 residues. With 1 base removed from V and 1 base from J, the gap between germline ends came to 9 bases. The germline CDR1 and CDR2 sequences are SGHTA and FQGNSA. The CDR3 spells CASSLGQKRTDTQYF. CDR3 in DNA: TGTGCCAGCAGCTTAGGCCAGAAACGCACAGATACGCAGTATTTT.

The chain couples TRBV10-3 to TRBJ2-7; possible D gene TRBD1, 6 bases. Trimming pared 5 bases from V and 7 bases from J, leaving 27 bases between. This CDR3 comprises 17 residues. Germline V CDR1 and CDR2: ENHRY, SYGVKD. The CDR3 region has the DNA TGTGCCATCAGTTTTTTAGATACAGGGCCGACTGATCGGGAGCAGTACTTC. Its translation is CAISFLDTGPTDREQYF.

This clonotype was picked up many times. The rearrangement joins TRBV4-3 to TRBJ2-3, with 9 nucleotides matching TRBD2. Germline CDR1 LGHNA, CDR2 YSLEER. With 2 bases clipped from V and 0 bases from J, the junction kept 6 bases outside the gene matches. This CDR3 has 17 amino acids. The CDR3 spells CASSQSKTSGSTDTQYF. The DNA of the CDR3 is TGCGCCAGCAGCCAATCAAAGACTAGCGGTAGCACAGATACGCAGTATTTT.

This clonotype showed up just a few times. CDR3 nucleotide sequence: TGTGCCAGCAGTACACCTATGGGGACCCAGTACTTC. The encoded protein is CASSTPMGTQYF. This chain uses TRBV12-3 or TRBV12-4 with TRBJ2-5; D uncertain. The ends were cut back, 5 bases at V and 7 bases at J, with 11 bases in the middle. CDR3 length: 12 residues.

This clonotype was seen ten or more times. As DNA, the CDR3 is TGCAGTACGAGGGACATCTATACCTATGGCTACACCTTC. As protein: CSTRDIYTYGYTF. The V gene is TRBV20-1, the J gene TRBJ1-2; a weak D match, TRBD1 (6 bases). V lost 8 bases to trimming and J lost 4 bases, with 17 bases between them. Germline values: CDR1 DFQATT, CDR2 SNEGSKA (reference sequence). CDR3 length equals 13 residues.

The chain couples TRBV4-1 to TRBJ2-3, with D perhaps matching TRBD1 (6 bases). This CDR3 spans 18 amino acids. The V end lost 1 base, the J end lost 0 bases, and 17 bases lay between the germline ends. The V gene's germline CDR1 is MGHRA and CDR2 YSYEKL. CDR3 DNA sequence: TGCGCCAGCAGCCAAGGTCCGCTCCGGGACACCAGCACAGATACGCAGTATTTT. The encoded protein is CASSQGPLRDTSTDTQYF.

This chain joins TRBV30 and TRBJ2-4; D is tentatively TRBD1 or TRBD2 (5 bases each). TRBJ2-7 explains the end of the DNA better; the J call may be wrong. The CDR3 is made up of 13 amino acids. Looked up from germline, CDR1 is GTSNPN and CDR2 is SVGIG (reference sequence). In DNA form, the CDR3 reads TGTGCCTGGGATATTGGGGGAACCTACGAGCAGTACTTC. It is translated as CAWDIGGTYEQYF.

This chain joins TRBV7-9 and TRBJ1-6; possible D gene TRBD1, 5 bases. CDR1 is SEHNR, CDR2 FQNEAQ, per germline (reference sequence). Between the trimmed V and J ends, which lost 7 bases and 7 bases, there was a span of 11 bases. This CDR3 has 13 residues. The CDR3 here is CASKREGNSPLHF. CDR3 in DNA: TGTGCCAGCAAGAGGGAGGGGAATTCACCCCTCCACTTT.

The rearrangement uses TRBV24-1 and TRBJ2-3; D is undetermined. Germline CDR1 KGHDR, CDR2 SFDVKD. Deletions cut 7 bases from V and 0 bases from J, with 7 bases between. CDR3 length equals 13 residues. CDR3 loop: CATRGHSTDTQYF. CDR3 nucleotide sequence: TGTGCCACCAGAGGGCATAGCACAGATACGCAGTATTTT.

The CDR3 nucleotides are TGTGCCATTCGGGATCTCCCCGATCAGCCCCAGCATTTT. Its protein product is CAIRDLPDQPQHF. V is TRBV10-3 and J is TRBJ1-5; no firm D call. CDR1 ENHRY and CDR2 SYGVKD come from the germline V gene. This CDR3 is 13 amino acids long. V was clipped by 9 bases and J by 5 bases, with 14 bases between them.

This clonotype was observed once. This rearrangement joins TRBV6-2 or TRBV6-3 to TRBJ1-5; D not resolved. Germline assignment: CDR1 MNHEY and CDR2 SVGEGT. CDR3 size: 17 residues. The ends were cut back, 4 bases at V and 0 bases at J, with 16 bases in the middle. The CDR3 loop reads CASSSVDGSYSNQPQHF. The CDR3 DNA sequence: TGTGCCAGCAGTTCCGTGGACGGATCATATAGCAATCAGCCCCAGCATTTT.

This clonotype was counted a few times. The CDR3 coding sequence is TGCAGCGTACGGGACCGCCGCTACACCTTC. This gives the protein CSVRDRRYTF. The chain combines TRBV29-1 with TRBJ1-2, with D possibly TRBD1 on 5 matching bases. The CDR3 spans 10 residues. V lost 6 bases, J lost 9 bases, and 11 bases lay in between. CDR1 is SQVTM and CDR2 is ANQGSEA in the germline V gene.

This sequence joins TRBV29-1 and TRBJ2-1; 13 bases agree with TRBD2. From germline, CDR1 is SQVTM and CDR2 ANQGSEA. The V and J ends lost 6 bases and 6 bases, in that order; junction bases with no gene match: 5. The CDR3 totals 14 residues. DNA for the CDR3: TGCAGCGTGAGAACTAGCGGGGGGGGCAATGAGCAGTTCTTC. Amino acid sequence: CSVRTSGGGNEQFF.

The rearrangement joins TRBV13 to TRBJ2-1; 7 nucleotides match TRBD1. The CDR3 runs 14 residues. The V and J ends lost 5 bases and 8 bases, in that order; junction bases with no gene match: 9. CDR1 PRHDT and CDR2 FYEKMQ come from the germline V gene (reference sequence). The CDR3 region has the DNA TGTGCCAGCAGCCCTAGAGGGACAGTAGATGAGCAGTTCTTC. It is translated as CASSPRGTVDEQFF.

This clonotype was seen a few times. The chain employs TRBV20-1 and TRBJ2-1, with 8 bases that match TRBD1. The CDR3 covers 14 residues. Germline-derived CDR1 and CDR2 are DFQATT and SNEGSKA (reference sequence). The J segment lost 4 bases and the V segment lost 7 bases, leaving 9 bases of the junction unmatched. The CDR3 is CSVRRDRSYNEQFF. The CDR3 DNA follows: TGCAGTGTCAGAAGGGACAGGAGTTACAATGAGCAGTTCTTC.

The chain links TRBV20-1 to TRBJ2-3, with 7 bases that match TRBD2. The ends lost 1 base at V and 2 bases at J; junction bases unmatched: 6. The CDR3 has 15 amino acids. Looked up from germline, CDR1 is DFQATT and CDR2 is SNEGSKA (reference sequence). In nucleotides, the CDR3 is TGCAGTGCTAGAGTCGCGGGGGTGTCCACAGATACGCAGTATTTT. Its translation: CSARVAGVSTDTQYF.

As DNA, the CDR3 is TGCAGTGCTCAGGCTGACAGGGGCGCGCGGGGCTACACCTTC. Its protein product is CSAQADRGARGYTF. The chain carries TRBV20-1 and TRBJ1-2, with 8 bases aligning to TRBD1. Losses at the gene ends were 5 bases for V and 8 bases for J; bases not matched to a gene: 13. Per germline, CDR1 DFQATT and CDR2 SNEGSKA (reference sequence). There are 14 residues in the CDR3.

This clonotype was observed a single time. The chain has TRBV7-2 and TRBJ1-5; D remains ambiguous. The V gene's germline CDR1 is SGHTA and CDR2 FQGNSA. This CDR3 comprises 15 residues. V lost 0 bases, J lost 1 base, and 7 bases lay in between. As DNA, the CDR3 is TGTGCCAGCAGCTTAGCCCCGACCAGCAATCAGCCCCAGCATTTT. Protein product: CASSLAPTSNQPQHF.

This clonotype showed up just a few times. CDR3 bases: TGTGCCATCAATCCGGGACAGGGGAATTCACCCCTCCACTTT. This sequence encodes CAINPGQGNSPLHF. The rearrangement uses TRBV10-3 and TRBJ1-6; 10 bases are a match to TRBD1. V dropped 7 bases and J dropped 7; count of bases not matched to a gene: 4. The CDR3 contains 14 residues. Germline loops: CDR1 ENHRY, CDR2 SYGVKD.

This clonotype was observed a single time. J is TRBJ2-7 and V is TRBV11-2, with D perhaps matching TRBD1 (5 bases). CDR1 is SGHAT, CDR2 FQNNGV, per germline. The CDR3 extends over 15 amino acids. Trimming removed 3 bases from V and 2 bases from J, with 14 bases in between. The CDR3 sequence: CASSFQGLGAYEQYF. The CDR3 DNA sequence: TGTGCCAGCAGCTTTCAGGGTTTAGGGGCCTACGAGCAGTACTTC.

The chain links TRBV7-2 to TRBJ2-4; TRBD2 is a possible D gene (5 bases). CDR3 size: 14 residues. V lost 3 bases and J 13 bases, leaving 19 bases between the germline ends. CDR1 and CDR2 (germline): SGHTA, FQGNSA. The CDR3 bases are TGTGCCAGCAGCTTCAGTCCCAGCGGAAGTCGGCAGTACTTC. Protein sequence: CASSFSPSGSRQYF.

The J gene is TRBJ1-6, the V gene TRBV6-2 or TRBV6-3; 9 bases agree with TRBD1. Looked up from germline, CDR1 is MNHEY and CDR2 is SVGEGT. V was clipped by 6 bases and J by 10 bases; unmatched bases: 7. The CDR3 totals 14 residues. The CDR3 coding sequence is TGTGCCAGCAGGGGGACAGGGTTTCGGTCACCCCTCCACTTT. It codes for CASRGTGFRSPLHF.

V and J are TRBV27 and TRBJ1-5; 8 bases align to TRBD1. Per the germline V gene, CDR1 is MNHEY and CDR2 is SMNVEV (reference sequence). Trimming removed 8 bases from V and 0 bases from J; junction bases left unmatched: 18. The CDR3 spans 19 residues. The DNA of the CDR3 is TGTGCCAGCGGGCTGAGGTCGGACAGGGTCTATGATAGCAATCAGCCCCAGCATTTT. The encoded protein is CASGLRSDRVYDSNQPQHF.